The 26 T cell receptor beta chains in this list originate from one sample, sequenced in a study of OX40 agonist ivuxolimab in advanced cancers. Assay: immunoSEQ multiplex PCR; the TCRdb copy retains only in-frame clones and omits some. The sample includes tens of thousands of clones, 82% of them seen just once. Sequenced here: CD4+ or CD8+ T cells sorted from blood, sampled in a trial of the OX40 agonist ivuxolimab. The receptors were sampled from an adult with an advanced solid tumor such as melanoma, head and neck, liver or kidney cancer.

This chain uses TRBV5-6 with TRBJ1-6, with D hard to call. CDR3 size: 15 residues. Germline V gives CDR1 SGHDT, CDR2 YYEEEE. The V end lost 0 bases, the J end lost 9 bases, and 13 bases lay between the germline ends. The CDR3 DNA reads as TGTGCCAGCAGCTTGGCAGACCTTAATCGTTCACCCCTCCACTTT. As protein: CASSLADLNRSPLHF.

The rearrangement uses TRBV6-5 and TRBJ1-2, with 7 bases identical to TRBD1. The CDR3 runs 15 residues. Per the germline V gene, CDR1 is MNHEY and CDR2 is SVGAGI. The J segment lost 0 bases and the V segment lost 4 bases, leaving 5 bases of the junction unmatched. CDR3 in DNA: TGTGCCAGCAGTTGGACAGGTACACCTAACTATGGCTACACCTTC. As protein: CASSWTGTPNYGYTF.

The rearrangement links TRBV2 to TRBJ2-3; 13 bases fit TRBD2. The V and J ends lost 5 bases and 7 bases, in that order; junction bases with no gene match: 6. Germline V gives CDR1 SNHLY, CDR2 FYNNEI. There are 15 residues in the CDR3. CDR3 in DNA: TGTGCCAGCAGTACACTAGCGGGAGGGGTAAATACGCAGTATTTT. As protein: CASSTLAGGVNTQYF.

The chain recombines TRBV29-1 with TRBJ1-1; TRBD1 matches 7 bases. CDR3 length: 12 residues. The ends lost 7 bases at V and 2 bases at J; junction bases unmatched: 4. CDR1 is SQVTM, CDR2 ANQGSEA, per germline. In DNA form, the CDR3 reads TGCAGCGCAGGGACAGTAAACACTGAAGCTTTCTTT. Amino acid sequence: CSAGTVNTEAFF.

V is TRBV19 and J is TRBJ2-7, with 10 bases matching TRBD1. V lost 8 bases and J lost 4; bases outside the gene matches: 5. The CDR3 has 13 amino acids. Germline V gene lookup returns CDR1 LNHDA and CDR2 SQIVND (reference sequence). Here the CDR3 DNA reads TGTGCCAGTCAGGGACAGGGGTCATACGAGCAGTACTTC. This encodes CASQGQGSYEQYF.

The V call is TRBV6-5, the J call TRBJ1-2; a weak D match, TRBD1 (6 bases). The CDR3 totals 14 residues. Trimming stripped 2 bases from V and 4 bases from J, with 11 bases between. Germline V lookup: CDR1 MNHEY, CDR2 SVGAGI. The CDR3 reads CASSYTDSVYGYTF. CDR3 DNA: TGTGCCAGCAGTTACACGGACAGCGTCTATGGCTACACCTTC.

The chain joins TRBV6-1 to TRBJ2-7; 9 positions match TRBD1. The ends lost 5 bases at V and 7 bases at J; junction bases unmatched: 12. The CDR3 is 15 residues long. CDR1 is MNHNS, CDR2 SASEGT, per germline. CDR3 protein: CASSPKQGASKEQYF. The CDR3, as DNA: TGTGCCAGCAGTCCAAAACAGGGGGCATCTAAGGAGCAGTACTTC.

The gene calls are TRBV5-4 and TRBJ1-4; 11 bases are shared with TRBD1. V lost 4 bases and J lost 8; bases outside the gene matches: 4. This CDR3 has 14 residues. Germline V CDR1 and CDR2: SGHNT, YYREEE (reference sequence). As DNA, the CDR3 is TGTGCCAGCAGCGGGGACAGGGGGAACGAAAAACTGTTTTTT. Translation gives CASSGDRGNEKLFF. Based on the CDR3 plus reference TRBV5-4 and TRBJ1-4, the full variable domain is ETGVTQSPTHLIKTRGQQVTLRCSSQSGHNTVSWYQQALGQGPQFIFQYYREEENGRGNFPPRFSGLQFPNYSSELNVNALELDDSALYLCASSGDRGNEKLFFGSGTQLSVL.

The rearrangement links TRBV6-6 to TRBJ2-1, with D uncertain. Trimming stripped 2 bases from V and 8 bases from J, with 10 bases between. This CDR3 contains 13 residues. Per the germline V gene, CDR1 is MNHNY and CDR2 is SVGAGI (reference sequence). In DNA, the CDR3 is TGTGCCAGCAGTTACCCGGGTCACGATGAGCAGTTCTTC. Translating it yields CASSYPGHDEQFF.

The chain joins TRBV29-1 to TRBJ1-2, with D maybe TRBD1 (6 bases). Germline CDR1 is SQVTM and CDR2 is ANQGSEA. The ends were cut back, 6 bases at V and 3 bases at J, with 20 bases in the middle. The CDR3 spans 15 residues. The CDR3 protein is CSVETGRFGDYGYTF. DNA for the CDR3: TGCAGCGTCGAAACAGGGAGGTTCGGGGACTATGGCTACACCTTC.

This clone was seen a handful of times. The V gene is TRBV6-1, the J gene TRBJ1-5; perhaps TRBD1 as D (5 bases). Germline loops: CDR1 MNHNS, CDR2 SASEGT. The CDR3 has 15 residues. The ends were cut back, 6 bases at V and 0 bases at J, with 12 bases in the middle. CDR3 amino acids: CASRGGAYSNQPQHF. The DNA for the CDR3 is TGTGCCAGCAGGGGGGGTGCGTATAGCAATCAGCCCCAGCATTTT.

The J gene is TRBJ1-4, the V gene TRBV5-8; D not certain. The CDR3 totals 14 residues. In germline, CDR1 is SGHTS, CDR2 YDEGEE. V lost 2 bases and J 0 bases, leaving 5 bases between the germline ends. CDR3 bases: TGTGCCAGCAGCTTTTCAGCAACTAATGAAAAACTGTTTTTT. Translated, it gives CASSFSATNEKLFF. Looking up the rest from reference TRBV5-8 and TRBJ1-4 gives the full variable domain: EAGVTQSPTHLIKTRGQQATLRCSPISGHTSVYWYQQALGLGLQFLLWYDEGEERNRGNFPPRFSGRQFPNYSSELNVNALELEDSALYLCASSFSATNEKLFFGSGTQLSVL.

The chain carries TRBV2 and TRBJ2-1, with 8 bases that match TRBD2. Germline assignment: CDR1 SNHLY and CDR2 FYNNEI. The CDR3 contains 16 residues. Germline trimming cut 11 bases from V and 5 bases from J; bases unmatched to any gene: 17. This CDR3 reads CASQVQRTSRNNEQFF. CDR3 nucleotides: TGTGCCTCCCAAGTACAGAGGACTAGCCGTAACAATGAGCAGTTCTTC.

V gene TRBV20-1 combines with J gene TRBJ2-1; no reliable D call. V was cut by 1 base and J by 9 bases, with 7 bases left in between. The CDR3 runs 11 residues. The germline V gene has CDR1 DFQATT and CDR2 SNEGSKA (reference sequence). The CDR3: CSARVVGEQFF. The CDR3 region has the DNA TGCAGTGCTAGAGTTGTAGGTGAGCAGTTCTTC.

The J gene is TRBJ1-6, the V gene TRBV5-4, with TRBD1 matching 8 bases. After removal of 4 bases from V and 9 bases from J, the junction contained 6 bases not matched to a gene. This CDR3 is built from 14 residues. From germline, CDR1 is SGHNT and CDR2 YYREEE (reference sequence). CDR3 nucleotides: TGTGCCAGCAGCCGTGGACAGGGAATTTCACCCCTCCACTTT. Translating it yields CASSRGQGISPLHF. Full variable domain (remainder filled in from reference TRBV5-4 and TRBJ1-6): ETGVTQSPTHLIKTRGQQVTLRCSSQSGHNTVSWYQQALGQGPQFIFQYYREEENGRGNFPPRFSGLQFPNYSSELNVNALELDDSALYLCASSRGQGISPLHFGNGTRLTVT.

CDR3 coding DNA: TGTGCTAGTGCCCGGTGGGACAATGAGCAGTTCTTC. Translating it yields CASARWDNEQFF. This chain uses TRBV12-5 with TRBJ2-1; D remains ambiguous. The CDR3 runs 12 residues. The V end lost 7 bases, the J end lost 5 bases, and 9 bases lay between the germline ends. Germline CDR1 reads LGHNT; CDR2 reads FRNRAP. The variable domain in full, completed from reference TRBV12-5 and TRBJ2-1, reads DARVTQTPRHKVTEMGQEVTMRCQPILGHNTVFWYRQTMMQGLELLAYFRNRAPLDDSGMPKDRFSAEMPDATLATLKIQPSEPRDSAVYFCASARWDNEQFFGPGTRLTVL.

This clone was found once. The chain uses TRBV13 and TRBJ1-2; D may be TRBD1 (6 bases). The CDR3 has 15 residues. The V and J ends lost 5 bases and 1 base respectively, with 14 bases between them. CDR1 is PRHDT, CDR2 FYEKMQ, per germline (reference sequence). The DNA for the CDR3 is TGTGCCAGCAGCCTGGGGGGGCCCCTTAACTATGGCTACACCTTC. Amino acids: CASSLGGPLNYGYTF. Looking up the rest from reference TRBV13 and TRBJ1-2 gives the full variable domain: AAGVIQSPRHLIKEKRETATLKCYPIPRHDTVYWYQQGPGQDPQFLISFYEKMQSDKGSIPDRFSAQQFSDYHSELNMSSLELGDSALYFCASSLGGPLNYGYTFGSGTRLTVV.

V and J are TRBV11-2 and TRBJ2-5, with 15 bases lining up with TRBD2. In germline, CDR1 is SGHAT, CDR2 FQNNGV. The CDR3 has 16 amino acids. V trimming: 4 bases; J trimming: 4 bases; junction bases outside the gene matches: 4. In DNA, the CDR3 is TGTGCCAGCAGCTGGACTAGCGGGGGGGCTGGAGAGACCCAGTACTTC. This codes for CASSWTSGGAGETQYF.

The chain couples TRBV5-6 to TRBJ2-1; no definite D call. The CDR3 spans 14 residues. The germline gives CDR1 SGHDT, CDR2 YYEEEE. V lost 2 bases to trimming and J lost 6 bases, with 12 bases between them. CDR3 nucleotide sequence: TGTGCCAGCAGCTTCCTAGGGCCGGTCAATGAGCAGTTCTTC. Translation: CASSFLGPVNEQFF.

A single count supports this clone. Additional DNA sequences in this sample encode the identical CDR3. The rearrangement uses TRBV5-1 and TRBJ2-7; 8 bases map to TRBD1. The ends lost 0 bases at V and 3 bases at J; junction bases unmatched: 2. Germline V lookup: CDR1 SGHRS, CDR2 YFSETQ. The length of the CDR3 is 14 residues. The CDR3 loop is CASSLGQGIYEQYF. CDR3 bases: TGCGCCAGCAGCTTGGGACAGGGGATCTACGAGCAGTACTTC. Full variable domain (remainder filled in from reference TRBV5-1 and TRBJ2-7): KAGVTQTPRYLIKTRGQQVTLSCSPISGHRSVSWYQQTPGQGLQFLFEYFSETQRNKGNFPGRFSGRQFSNSRSEMNVSTLELGDSALYLCASSLGQGIYEQYFGPGTRLTVT.

The chain combines TRBV7-8 with TRBJ1-3, with TRBD1 as a possible D gene (5 bases). CDR1 and CDR2 from the germline V gene are SGHVS and FQNEAQ. The CDR3 has 15 residues. V lost 2 bases and J 0 bases, leaving 8 bases between the germline ends. In DNA, the CDR3 is TGTGCCAGCAGCTTAAAGGACAACTCTGGAAACACCATATATTTT. Protein: CASSLKDNSGNTIYF.

This chain connects TRBV7-2 to TRBJ1-1, with 10 bases matching TRBD1. Per the germline V gene, CDR1 is SGHTA and CDR2 is FQGNSA. V gave up 3 bases and J gave up 2 bases; unmatched junction bases: 3. The CDR3 has 15 amino acids. CDR3 amino acids: CASSLRTGGNTEAFF. As DNA, the CDR3 is TGTGCCAGCAGCTTGAGGACAGGGGGTAACACTGAAGCTTTCTTT.

This clone has just one count. V and J are TRBV5-1 and TRBJ1-1; D might be TRBD1 (5 bases). V was cut by 4 bases and J by 3 bases, with 13 bases left in between. The CDR3 spans 14 residues. The germline CDR1 and CDR2 sequences are SGHRS and YFSETQ. As DNA, the CDR3 is TGCGCCAGCAGCCCCGGCGGAGGGGACACTGAAGCTTTCTTT. Protein sequence: CASSPGGGDTEAFF.

J is TRBJ1-1 and V is TRBV5-1, with D unresolved. This CDR3 has 15 amino acids. Germline-derived CDR1 and CDR2 are SGHRS and YFSETQ. V was shortened by 3 bases and J by 5 bases, with 17 bases between the two germline ends. CDR3 DNA: TGCGCCAGCAGCTCAACCGTGACGGGTAGTACTGAAGCTTTCTTT. Its protein is CASSSTVTGSTEAFF.

The chain has TRBV11-3 and TRBJ2-2; maybe TRBD1 (5 bases). V shed 6 bases and J shed 7 bases, with 18 bases lying between them. CDR1 is SGHNT, CDR2 YENEEA, per germline. This CDR3 is 15 amino acids long. The CDR3 DNA follows: TGTGCCAGCAGTTACGGACAAACATGGAGCGGGGAGCTGTTTTTT. This codes for CASSYGQTWSGELFF.

V and J are TRBV5-4 and TRBJ2-7; D ambiguous. V dropped 3 bases and J dropped 4 bases, with 17 bases sitting between them. CDR3 length: 15 amino acids. Germline assignment: CDR1 SGHNT and CDR2 YYREEE (reference sequence). The CDR3 region is CASSSPSASRYEQYF. CDR3 sequence (DNA): TGTGCCAGCAGCTCCCCTTCCGCCTCTCGGTACGAGCAGTACTTC. Variable domain in full (rest from reference TRBV5-4 and TRBJ2-7): ETGVTQSPTHLIKTRGQQVTLRCSSQSGHNTVSWYQQALGQGPQFIFQYYREEENGRGNFPPRFSGLQFPNYSSELNVNALELDDSALYLCASSSPSASRYEQYFGPGTRLTVT.